These 32 T cell receptor beta chains were sequenced from one sample in a study of blood T cells in healthy people across ages. For the second PCR, which ran for roughly 6 to 11 cycles, a sample-barcoded 5' primer and a J-beta primer mix were used. In TCRdb, the 5' RACE reads were re-called with MiXCR into one record per CDR3 protein. The sample carries 550,000 to 600,000 distinct CDR3 sequences, 27% recorded once. The sample taken for sequencing was blood. These receptors were taken from a woman in her 70s in good health.

This rearrangement joins TRBV20-1 to TRBJ2-5; D remains unclear. CDR3 size: 12 residues. CDR1 DFQATT and CDR2 SNEGSKA come from the germline V gene (reference sequence). V dropped 3 bases and J dropped 1 base, with 6 bases sitting between them. CDR3 nucleotide sequence: TGCAGTGCTAGCCAGGCCCAAGAGACCCAGTACTTC. This sequence encodes CSASQAQETQYF.

This clonotype has just a few counts. The gene calls are TRBV29-1 and TRBJ1-1; tentative D call: TRBD1 (5 bases). CDR1 SQVTM and CDR2 ANQGSEA come from the germline V gene. V was cut by 3 bases and J by 3 bases, with 17 bases left in between. This CDR3 is built from 15 residues. CDR3 sequence: CSVDRLGGDDTEAFF. CDR3 coding DNA: TGCAGCGTTGATAGGTTGGGTGGGGACGACACTGAAGCTTTCTTT.

This clonotype was detected a few times. This chain connects TRBV6-5 to TRBJ2-7; D is perhaps TRBD1 (5 bases). Germline CDR1 and CDR2: MNHEY and SVGAGI. The CDR3 consists of 11 residues. Trimming took off 6 bases at V and 5 bases at J, with 8 bases between the two ends. The CDR3 DNA reads as TGTGCCAGCAGACAGGCCGACGAGCAGTACTTC. As protein: CASRQADEQYF.

V gene TRBV5-1 combines with J gene TRBJ1-2; 10 bases agree with TRBD1. V lost 4 bases to trimming and J lost 8 bases; unmatched junction nucleotides: 11. CDR1 and CDR2 (germline): SGHRS, YFSETQ. The length of the CDR3 is 15 residues. The DNA for the CDR3 is TGCGCCAGCAGCAGACCGGGACAGGGGAGGCCCGGCTACACCTTC. This encodes CASSRPGQGRPGYTF.

On this clonotype itself: An end of the junction does not agree with germline; a read error may underlie this. This chain connects TRBV27 to TRBJ2-6; D might be TRBD2 (6 bases). CDR1 is MNHEY and CDR2 is SMNVEV in the germline V gene (reference sequence). CDR3 length: 16 residues. CDR3 in amino acids: CASLAGLLSGASVLTF. Here the CDR3 DNA reads TGTGCCAGCTTGGCGGGACTTCTCTCTGGGGCCAGCGTCCTGACTTTC.

To note about this clonotype: Its ends do not fully match the called genes, so a read error is possible. The J gene is TRBJ1-2, the V gene TRBV27; the D gene is possibly TRBD1 (6 bases). Germline assignment: CDR1 MNHEY and CDR2 SMNVEV (reference sequence). The CDR3 contains 14 residues. The CDR3 loop reads CANSFLGGQGGYTF. CDR3 DNA sequence: TGTGCCAACAGTTTCCTCGGGGGGCAGGGCGGCTACACCTTC.

This clonotype was observed a handful of times. The chain carries TRBV6-1 and TRBJ1-6, with 10 nucleotides matching TRBD1. The germline V gene has CDR1 MNHNS and CDR2 SASEGT. CDR3 length equals 16 residues. V lost 9 bases, J lost 10 bases, and 15 bases stayed unmatched. CDR3 nucleotides: TGTGCCAGTACCCCGTATACGGGACAGGGGAACTCACCCCTCCACTTT. It encodes CASTPYTGQGNSPLHF.

This clonotype was found a few times. The V and J genes are TRBV15 and TRBJ1-3, with D unresolved. There are 15 residues in the CDR3. The germline CDR1 and CDR2 sequences are LNHNV and YYDKDF (reference sequence). Trimming pared 0 bases from V and 0 bases from J, leaving 6 bases between. Here the CDR3 reads CATSRDKPSGNTIYF. The DNA of the CDR3 is TGTGCCACCAGCAGAGATAAACCCTCTGGAAACACCATATATTTT.

Many counts were recorded for this clonotype. The chain joins TRBV7-2 to TRBJ2-1, with 7 bases matching TRBD2. The germline V gene encodes CDR1 SGHTA and CDR2 FQGNSA. The junction had 12 bases not matched to a gene; V was cut back by 6 bases and J by 4 bases. The CDR3 loop spans 16 amino acids. CDR3 sequence: CASSPSPGTTYNEQFF. CDR3 nucleotide sequence: TGTGCCAGCAGTCCGAGCCCCGGGACTACATACAATGAGCAGTTCTTC.

The table lists this clonotype with a few counts. The rearrangement links TRBV12-3 or TRBV12-4 to TRBJ2-5; possible D gene TRBD2, 6 bases. The end of the DNA aligns better with TRBJ2-7, so the J call may be wrong. This CDR3 is 15 amino acids long. The CDR3 reads CASSLAGLSSYEQYF. The CDR3 DNA is TGTGCCAGCAGTTTAGCGGGACTTAGCTCCTACGAGCAGTACTTC.

There are many counts of this clonotype. The rearrangement links TRBV7-3 to TRBJ2-3, with 11 bases that match TRBD1. Germline CDR1 and CDR2: SGHTA and FQGTGA. This CDR3 contains 15 residues. J was trimmed by 9 bases and V by 6 bases; bases with no gene match: 11. CDR3 nucleotides: TGTGCCAGCAGTGTAGGGACAGGGGGTGTCAAGACGCAGTATTTT. It yields the protein CASSVGTGGVKTQYF.

On this clonotype itself: A much larger clone sits a single nucleotide away, making a read error possible. The V and J genes are TRBV4-3 and TRBJ2-5; D not certain. The J call is doubtful: the DNA matches TRBJ2-1 better. CDR3 size: 16 residues. Per the germline V gene, CDR1 is LGHNA and CDR2 is YSLEER. The CDR3 loop is CASSQESGSTYNDQFF. CDR3 DNA: TGCGCCAGCAGCCAAGAGTCAGGATCGACCTACAATGATCAGTTCTTC.

V gene TRBV7-2 combines with J gene TRBJ2-7, with D perhaps matching TRBD1 (6 bases). This CDR3 comprises 14 residues. The V end lost 3 bases, the J end lost 2 bases, and 11 bases lay between the germline ends. From germline, CDR1 is SGHTA and CDR2 FQGNSA. CDR3 in DNA: TGTGCCAGCAGCTTTCCAGGGGCCGCCTACGAGCAGTACTTC. Translation gives CASSFPGAAYEQYF.

The rearrangement joins TRBV7-9 to TRBJ1-2; 7 positions agree with TRBD1. V dropped 1 base and J dropped 6; count of bases not matched to a gene: 5. The CDR3 runs 14 residues. Germline CDR1 SEHNR, CDR2 FQNEAQ (reference sequence). In nucleotides, the CDR3 is TGTGCCAGCAGCTTAGTGACAGGGCTGAATGGCTACACCTTC. It yields the protein CASSLVTGLNGYTF.

The V and J genes are TRBV27 and TRBJ2-3, with TRBD2 identical over 8 bases. J gave up 5 bases and V 2 bases, and 3 bases lay outside the gene matches. This CDR3 is 14 amino acids long. The germline CDR1 and CDR2 sequences are MNHEY and SMNVEV (reference sequence). The CDR3 is CASSLRGGRDTQYF. The CDR3 coding sequence is TGTGCCAGCAGTTTACGGGGGGGAAGAGATACGCAGTATTTT.

The chain links TRBV2 to TRBJ2-2; no firm D call. The CDR3 runs to 13 residues. V lost 6 bases and J lost 6, with 11 bases in between. Germline-derived CDR1 and CDR2 are SNHLY and FYNNEI. The CDR3 nucleotides are TGTGCCAGCAGGAGAGAAGGTCCCGGGGAGCTGTTTTTT. Residues: CASRREGPGELFF.

In DNA form, the CDR3 reads TGTGCCAGCAGGCCGGGACAGGGGGGATATGGCTACACCTTC. This gives the protein CASRPGQGGYGYTF. The chain links TRBV12-3 or TRBV12-4 to TRBJ1-2; 11 bases line up with TRBD1. The CDR3 spans 14 residues. V trimming: 6 bases; J trimming: 5 bases; junction bases outside the gene matches: 5.

This clonotype was seen a few times. V and J are TRBV12-5 and TRBJ2-5, with TRBD1 identical over 8 bases. There are 14 residues in the CDR3. The V and J ends lost 4 bases and 5 bases, in that order; junction bases with no gene match: 6. Germline loops: CDR1 LGHNT, CDR2 FRNRAP. The CDR3 loop is CASGSDRAGETQYF. CDR3 sequence (DNA): TGTGCTAGTGGTTCGGACAGGGCCGGGGAGACCCAGTACTTC.

This clonotype has just a few counts. The chain uses TRBV12-5 and TRBJ2-7; possible D gene TRBD2, 6 bases. The germline V gene has CDR1 LGHNT and CDR2 FRNRAP. Trimming took off 0 bases at V and 0 bases at J, with 15 bases between the two ends. This CDR3 contains 17 residues. CDR3 sequence (DNA): TGTGCTAGTGGTTTGGTATGGGGGACTTCTGGCTCCTACGAGCAGTACTTC. Its protein is CASGLVWGTSGSYEQYF.

This clonotype appeared a few times. The rearrangement links TRBV20-1 to TRBJ1-2, with no clear D. With 6 bases removed from V and 5 bases from J, the gap between germline ends came to 13 bases. Germline values: CDR1 DFQATT, CDR2 SNEGSKA (reference sequence). The CDR3 has 12 amino acids. CDR3 loop: CSATPPGYGYTF. CDR3 bases: TGCAGTGCCACCCCACCGGGATATGGCTACACCTTC.

V gene TRBV7-2 combines with J gene TRBJ2-7; the D call may be TRBD1 or TRBD2 (5 bases each). From germline, CDR1 is SGHTA and CDR2 FQGNSA. This CDR3 is built from 13 residues. Trimming removed 3 bases from V and 6 bases from J, with 12 bases in between. The CDR3 DNA reads TGTGCCAGCAGCTTCCTCCGGGGCTCCGAGCAGTACTTC. This sequence encodes CASSFLRGSEQYF. Using reference TRBV7-2 and TRBJ2-7 for the parts outside the CDR3, the full variable domain is GAGVSQSPSNKVTEKGKDVELRCDPISGHTALYWYRQSLGQGLEFLIYFQGNSAPDKSGLPSDRFSAERTGGSVSTLTIQRTQQEDSAVYLCASSFLRGSEQYFGPGTRLTVT.

The sample holds many counts of this clonotype. The chain employs TRBV11-1 and TRBJ2-5; D is unclear. This CDR3 is 16 amino acids long. In germline, CDR1 is SGHAT, CDR2 FQDESV (reference sequence). V lost 2 bases and J 0 bases, leaving 13 bases between the germline ends. CDR3 DNA sequence: TGTGCCAGCAGCTTATTTGGGCCCCAGTACCAAGAGACCCAGTACTTC. Translated, it gives CASSLFGPQYQETQYF.

The J gene is TRBJ1-4, the V gene TRBV25-1; D is unclear. V lost 3 bases and J lost 8, with 10 bases in between. The CDR3 covers 13 residues. Germline V lookup: CDR1 MGHDK, CDR2 SYGVNS. The CDR3: CASSDYMGEKLFF. DNA for the CDR3: TGTGCCAGCAGTGACTACATGGGCGAAAAACTGTTTTTT.

V usage is TRBV10-3 and J usage is TRBJ1-2; TRBD1 agrees at 8 bases. The CDR3 sequence is 14 residues long. Germline CDR1 is ENHRY and CDR2 is SYGVKD. J gave up 8 bases and V 7 bases, and 12 bases lay outside the gene matches. This CDR3 reads CAINIGTGDLGYTF. The CDR3 nucleotides are TGTGCCATCAATATCGGGACAGGAGATTTAGGCTACACCTTC.

In its sample, this clonotype was seen a few times. The V call is TRBV4-1, the J call TRBJ1-3; D call uncertain. The CDR3 sequence is 15 residues long. V was pared by 2 bases and J by 4 bases, with 12 bases between. Germline assignment: CDR1 MGHRA and CDR2 YSYEKL. The CDR3 bases are TGCGCCAGCAGCCAACATCAGGCGCTGGGAAACACCATATATTTT. It encodes CASSQHQALGNTIYF.

The CDR3 spells CAWGRDTDTEAFF. The CDR3 coding sequence is TGTGCCTGGGGGAGGGATACGGACACTGAAGCTTTCTTT. The V gene is TRBV30, the J gene TRBJ1-1; D uncertain. Trimming left V 5 bases short and J 3 bases short, with 13 bases between. The V gene's germline CDR1 is GTSNPN and CDR2 SVGIG (reference sequence). CDR3 length: 13 amino acids. The complete variable domain, with remaining parts taken from reference TRBV30 and TRBJ1-1, reads SQTIHQWPATLVQPVGSPLSLECTVEGTSNPNLYWYRQAAGRGLQLLFYSVGIGQISSEVPQNLSASRPQDRQFILSSKKLLLSDSGFYLCAWGRDTDTEAFFGQGTRLTVV.

The chain has TRBV6-5 and TRBJ2-2; D unresolved. V was shortened by 2 bases and J by 2 bases, with 3 bases between the two germline ends. The CDR3 sequence is 13 residues long. CDR1 and CDR2 from the germline V gene are MNHEY and SVGAGI. CDR3 sequence (DNA): TGTGCCAGCAGTTACGACAACACCGGGGAGCTGTTTTTT. Protein product: CASSYDNTGELFF.

This clonotype came up a few times. The rearrangement links TRBV7-8 to TRBJ2-3; D is ambiguous. Trimming took off 4 bases at V and 2 bases at J, with 16 bases between the two ends. CDR1 is SGHVS and CDR2 is FQNEAQ in the germline V gene. This CDR3 has 16 residues. The CDR3 nucleotides are TGTGCCAGCAGCTCTCCCCAGACCCTCTACACAGATACGCAGTATTTT. It translates to CASSSPQTLYTDTQYF.

The sample holds a few counts of this clonotype. Here the CDR3 DNA reads TGCGCCAGCAGCCCGGGATCAGCCCCTGCCTACGAGCAGTACTTC. Translating gives CASSPGSAPAYEQYF. The V call is TRBV5-1, the J call TRBJ2-7, with D possibly TRBD2 on 5 matching bases. The CDR3 covers 15 residues. The ends were cut back, 4 bases at V and 2 bases at J, with 16 bases in the middle. Per germline, CDR1 SGHRS and CDR2 YFSETQ.

There are a few counts of this clonotype. V and J are TRBV11-3 and TRBJ1-1, with D hard to call. CDR3 size: 13 residues. CDR1 is SGHNT and CDR2 is YENEEA in the germline V gene. V shed 3 bases and J shed 4 bases, with 9 bases lying between them. The CDR3 loop reads CASSLIAGTEAFF. CDR3 nucleotide sequence: TGTGCCAGCAGCTTGATAGCCGGCACTGAAGCTTTCTTT. Based on the CDR3 plus reference TRBV11-3 and TRBJ1-1, the full variable domain is EAGVVQSPRYKIIEKKQPVAFWCNPISGHNTLYWYLQNLGQGPELLIRYENEEAVDDSQLPKDRFSAERLKGVDSTLKIQPAELGDSAVYLCASSLIAGTEAFFGQGTRLTVV.

The CDR3 here is CAIRGRDGQNEQFF. CDR3 nucleotide sequence: TGTGCCATTAGGGGGAGGGATGGTCAGAATGAGCAGTTCTTC. J is TRBJ2-1 and V is TRBV10-3, with a weak D call TRBD2 (7 bases). The V gene's germline CDR1 is ENHRY and CDR2 SYGVKD. The CDR3 runs 14 residues. V was clipped by 9 bases and J by 7 bases, with 19 bases between them.

CDR3 coding DNA: TGTGCCAGCAGGCCCGGAGTGGAAAACATTCAGTACTTC. This translates into CASRPGVENIQYF. V and J are TRBV28 and TRBJ2-4; no clear D. V lost 6 bases to trimming and J lost 5 bases, with 11 bases between them. Germline-derived CDR1 and CDR2 are MDHEN and SYDVKM. There are 13 residues in the CDR3.